The T cell receptor (beta chain) described here comes from a study of blood T cells in healthy people across ages. Primed by a sample-barcoded 5' primer and a J-beta primer mix, a second PCR proceeded for about 6 to 12 cycles. TCRdb processed the 5' RACE reads anew with MiXCR; each CDR3 protein has one entry. There are about 580,000 distinct CDR3 sequences in the sample; around half occur only once, and just under 25% lies in the top ten. Between the trimmed V and J ends, which lost 6 bases and 5 bases, there was a span of 14 bases. The CDR3 loop spans 14 amino acids. Germline V gives CDR1 MNHEY, CDR2 SVGEGT.

The V gene is TRBV6-2 or TRBV6-3, the J gene TRBJ2-1; possibly TRBD1 for D (6 bases). Sequences were obtained from blood. The TCR originated in a man older than 75 in good health. The CDR3 sequence is CASRTDRLDNEQFF. The DNA for the CDR3 is TGTGCCAGCAGGACCGACAGGTTAGACAATGAGCAGTTCTTC.